This T cell receptor (beta chain) was documented in a study of shared clonotypes between healthy human individuals. Overall study: Three plates were used per donor for CD4 naive, three for CD4 memory, two for CD8 naive and one for CD8 memory. Study observations and caveats: Large sequencing depth failed to make sorted-subset sequencing complete, rarefaction showed.

Concerning this clone itself: What it binds is unknown.

Germline CDR1 and CDR2: LNHDA and SQIVND (reference sequence). V dropped 5 bases and J dropped 2; count of bases not matched to a gene: 4. The CDR3 consists of 14 residues. An even split of each subset's genomic DNA across several immunoSEQ plates was performed. Sequencing used immunoSEQ multiplex PCR; TCRdb keeps in-frame clones, though not all of them. The table shows fewer than 3 million clones, with less than 95% occurring only once. This receptor was taken from a young man in good health. Some clones in this sample may be carry-over from other donors' samples. The chain links TRBV19 to TRBJ2-7, with 9 positions matching TRBD1. The specimen was naive CD4+ T cells from PBMCs. Subset denoted: CD45RA+ positively selected. CDR3 residues: CASSGGQGAYEQYF. CDR3 bases: TGTGCCAGTAGTGGGGGACAGGGAGCCTACGAGCAGTACTTC.